These 19 T cell receptor beta chains originate from one sample sequenced in a study of breast tumors, draining lymph nodes, adjacent tissues. TCRdb recomputed calls from the multiplex PCR reads with MiXCR, one row per CDR3 protein. The data contain 25,000 or so distinct CDR3 sequences, 60% to 75% of them singletons. Input material: tumor-adjacent breast tissue. The receptors were gathered from a female donor with breast cancer. Some clones in this sample may be carry-over from other donors' samples.

This chain connects TRBV20-1 to TRBJ1-2; 7 bases map to TRBD1. Per germline, CDR1 DFQATT and CDR2 SNEGSKA (reference sequence). This CDR3 is built from 15 residues. Trimming cost V 4 bases and J 5 bases; bases outside gene matches: 13. CDR3 in DNA: TGCAGTGCTAAAAGGGGTAGACAGGGAAGGTATGGCTACACCTTC. Its translation is CSAKRGRQGRYGYTF.

The chain employs TRBV6-5 and TRBJ1-6; 7 bases are shared with TRBD1. Looked up from germline, CDR1 is MNHEY and CDR2 is SVGAGI. The CDR3 has 14 amino acids. Trimming removed 6 bases from V and 9 bases from J; junction bases left unmatched: 8. CDR3 bases: TGTGCCAGCAGAGGGGGCGCAGGGGTTTCACCCCTCCACTTT. As protein: CASRGGAGVSPLHF.

The chain uses TRBV19 and TRBJ2-7, with D perhaps TRBD1 (6 bases). The CDR3 runs 15 residues. Trimming shortened V by 4 bases and J by 1 base, and 14 bases separated the two germline ends. The germline CDR1 and CDR2 sequences are LNHDA and SQIVND (reference sequence). CDR3 DNA sequence: TGTGCCAGTAGTAAACAGGGTAGTTGGTCCTACGAGCAGTACTTC. Encoded protein: CASSKQGSWSYEQYF.

The rearrangement uses TRBV4-1 and TRBJ2-7, with 7 bases matching TRBD1. This CDR3 spans 15 amino acids. The V segment lost 3 bases and the J segment 5 bases; nucleotides outside the gene matches: 10. The germline CDR1 and CDR2 sequences are MGHRA and YSYEKL. DNA for the CDR3: TGCGCCAGCAGCCACTCGACAGGGATCGGCAACGAGCAGTACTTC. This sequence encodes CASSHSTGIGNEQYF.

V gene TRBV24-1 combines with J gene TRBJ2-1; 13 bases are a match to TRBD2. The CDR3 covers 16 residues. Germline-derived CDR1 and CDR2 are KGHDR and SFDVKD. Trimming at V came to 4 bases and at J to 4 bases, leaving 3 bases not matched to a gene. CDR3 sequence: CATSDGLAGAYNEQFF. The DNA of the CDR3 is TGTGCCACCAGTGACGGACTAGCGGGGGCGTACAATGAGCAGTTCTTC.

V usage is TRBV10-1 and J usage is TRBJ1-2, with TRBD1 identical over 7 bases. CDR3 size: 13 residues. Trimming at V came to 6 bases and at J to 3 bases, leaving 4 bases not matched to a gene. Germline CDR1 and CDR2: WNHNN and SYGVQD (reference sequence). The CDR3 loop is CASSAGQHYGYTF. The DNA for the CDR3 is TGCGCCAGCAGCGCGGGACAGCACTATGGCTACACCTTC.

The table lists this clonotype with a few counts. The gene calls are TRBV10-1 and TRBJ1-2; D gene uncertain. The CDR3 covers 13 residues. Between the trimmed V and J ends, which lost 2 bases and 6 bases, there was a span of 10 bases. Germline V gives CDR1 WNHNN, CDR2 SYGVQD (reference sequence). The CDR3 loop is CASSERLTDGYTF. As DNA, the CDR3 is TGCGCCAGCAGTGAGCGGCTGACTGATGGCTACACCTTC.

V usage is TRBV20-1 and J usage is TRBJ1-2, with D possibly TRBD1 on 5 matching bases. The CDR3 has 18 amino acids. Germline V gene data show CDR1 as DFQATT and CDR2 as SNEGSKA (reference sequence). V lost 3 bases, J lost 1 base, and 24 bases lay in between. The CDR3 region has the DNA TGCAGTGCTAGGGTCCGGCGGCAGCGAGGAAGGGGTAACTATGGCTACACCTTC. Translating gives CSARVRRQRGRGNYGYTF.

The chain links TRBV27 to TRBJ2-3; 11 nucleotides match TRBD2. The CDR3 is 15 amino acids. CDR1 and CDR2 from the germline V gene are MNHEY and SMNVEV (reference sequence). The V segment lost 1 base and the J segment 7 bases; nucleotides outside the gene matches: 4. The CDR3 nucleotides are TGTGCCAGCAGTTTATTACTAGCGGGAGCATATACGCAGTATTTT. Protein product: CASSLLLAGAYTQYF.

This sequence joins TRBV11-2 and TRBJ2-3; 10 bases fit TRBD2. This CDR3 is built from 18 residues. Losses at the gene ends were 5 bases for V and 1 base for J; bases not matched to a gene: 12. Germline V gene sequence: CDR1 SGHAT, CDR2 FQNNGV. The chain's CDR3 is CASSVRIAGGTGTDTQYF. DNA of the CDR3: TGTGCCAGCAGCGTCCGAATAGCGGGAGGAACAGGCACAGATACGCAGTATTTT. Using reference TRBV11-2 and TRBJ2-3 for the parts outside the CDR3, the full variable domain is EAGVAQSPRYKIIEKRQSVAFWCNPISGHATLYWYQQILGQGPKLLIQFQNNGVVDDSQLPKDRFSAERLKGVDSTLKIQPAKLEDSAVYLCASSVRIAGGTGTDTQYFGPGTRLTVL.

V is TRBV4-1 and J is TRBJ2-5; 10 bases fit TRBD1. Germline V gives CDR1 MGHRA, CDR2 YSYEKL. This CDR3 region has 15 residues. J gave up 4 bases and V 3 bases, and 5 bases lay outside the gene matches. The CDR3 DNA follows: TGCGCCAGCAGCCAGTCCGGGACAGGGGTAGAGACCCAGTACTTC. It specifies CASSQSGTGVETQYF.

This clonotype appeared once. The chain couples TRBV9 to TRBJ2-2; D gene unclear. Germline assignment: CDR1 SGDLS and CDR2 YYNGEE. CDR3 length: 16 amino acids. V gave up 0 bases and J gave up 0 bases, with 9 bases separating them. The CDR3 DNA follows: TGTGCCAGCAGCGTAGCTCGGCGGTCGAACACCGGGGAGCTGTTTTTT. Its translation is CASSVARRSNTGELFF.

The chain couples TRBV5-1 to TRBJ2-5; D is ambiguous. Trimming pared 4 bases from V and 0 bases from J, leaving 7 bases between. The CDR3 extends over 13 amino acids. CDR1 is SGHRS and CDR2 is YFSETQ in the germline V gene. CDR3 protein: CASSRANQETQYF. DNA of the CDR3: TGCGCCAGCAGCCGAGCCAACCAAGAGACCCAGTACTTC.

With regard to this clonotype: The junction differs from germline at one of its ends, possibly a read error. The genes are TRBV5-1 and TRBJ1-4, with 8 bases fitting TRBD1. Germline lookup yields CDR1 SGHRS and CDR2 YFSETQ. The CDR3 is 16 amino acids. The CDR3 reads CASSFTGGSTNGKLLF. The CDR3 DNA follows: TGCGCCAGCAGCTTTACAGGGGGGTCAACTAATGGAAAACTGTTGTTT.

The chain uses TRBV4-1 and TRBJ2-5; D is ambiguous. V was pared by 3 bases and J by 1 base, with 18 bases between. Per the germline V gene, CDR1 is MGHRA and CDR2 is YSYEKL. The length of the CDR3 is 17 residues. The CDR3 region has the DNA TGCGCCAGCAGCCAGGTAAACTTAGGGCTGACCCAAGAGACCCAGTACTTC. Its protein product is CASSQVNLGLTQETQYF.

This chain's CDR3 is CASSQQGPEYEQYF. Here the CDR3 DNA reads TGTGCCAGCAGCCAACAGGGCCCCGAGTACGAGCAGTACTTC. The chain employs TRBV11-2 and TRBJ2-7, with a weak D call TRBD1 (6 bases). The V and J ends lost 5 bases and 4 bases respectively, with 15 bases between them. CDR3 length: 14 amino acids. Germline V gene sequence: CDR1 SGHAT, CDR2 FQNNGV.

As to this clonotype: At one end the junction does not follow the germline gene, possibly because of a read error. This chain links TRBV5-5 with TRBJ2-7; tentatively, D is TRBD1 or TRBD2 (5 bases each). Germline loops: CDR1 SGHKS, CDR2 YYEKEE (reference sequence). There are 19 residues in the CDR3. The DNA of the CDR3 is TGTGCCAGCAGCTTGAACTGGGACGACTCTCGCGCCGACAACTACGGGCAGTACTTC. Encoded protein: CASSLNWDDSRADNYGQYF.

In its sample, this clonotype was seen many times. V and J are TRBV11-2 and TRBJ2-1, with no clear D. Between the trimmed V and J ends, which lost 8 bases and 7 bases, there was a span of 18 bases. The CDR3 spans 14 residues. The germline V gene encodes CDR1 SGHAT and CDR2 FQNNGV. CDR3 nucleotides: TGTGCCAGCTACAATAGCCCCAGCAATAATGAGCAGTTCTTC. As protein: CASYNSPSNNEQFF.

The chain carries TRBV5-1 and TRBJ2-2; the match to TRBD1 covers 9 bases. The CDR3 sequence is 16 residues long. Losses at the gene ends were 4 bases for V and 5 bases for J; bases not matched to a gene: 9. CDR1 is SGHRS and CDR2 is YFSETQ in the germline V gene. CDR3 nucleotides: TGCGCCAGCAGCCGACCGGGACAGGGAAATACCGGGGAGCTGTTTTTT. This gives the protein CASSRPGQGNTGELFF.